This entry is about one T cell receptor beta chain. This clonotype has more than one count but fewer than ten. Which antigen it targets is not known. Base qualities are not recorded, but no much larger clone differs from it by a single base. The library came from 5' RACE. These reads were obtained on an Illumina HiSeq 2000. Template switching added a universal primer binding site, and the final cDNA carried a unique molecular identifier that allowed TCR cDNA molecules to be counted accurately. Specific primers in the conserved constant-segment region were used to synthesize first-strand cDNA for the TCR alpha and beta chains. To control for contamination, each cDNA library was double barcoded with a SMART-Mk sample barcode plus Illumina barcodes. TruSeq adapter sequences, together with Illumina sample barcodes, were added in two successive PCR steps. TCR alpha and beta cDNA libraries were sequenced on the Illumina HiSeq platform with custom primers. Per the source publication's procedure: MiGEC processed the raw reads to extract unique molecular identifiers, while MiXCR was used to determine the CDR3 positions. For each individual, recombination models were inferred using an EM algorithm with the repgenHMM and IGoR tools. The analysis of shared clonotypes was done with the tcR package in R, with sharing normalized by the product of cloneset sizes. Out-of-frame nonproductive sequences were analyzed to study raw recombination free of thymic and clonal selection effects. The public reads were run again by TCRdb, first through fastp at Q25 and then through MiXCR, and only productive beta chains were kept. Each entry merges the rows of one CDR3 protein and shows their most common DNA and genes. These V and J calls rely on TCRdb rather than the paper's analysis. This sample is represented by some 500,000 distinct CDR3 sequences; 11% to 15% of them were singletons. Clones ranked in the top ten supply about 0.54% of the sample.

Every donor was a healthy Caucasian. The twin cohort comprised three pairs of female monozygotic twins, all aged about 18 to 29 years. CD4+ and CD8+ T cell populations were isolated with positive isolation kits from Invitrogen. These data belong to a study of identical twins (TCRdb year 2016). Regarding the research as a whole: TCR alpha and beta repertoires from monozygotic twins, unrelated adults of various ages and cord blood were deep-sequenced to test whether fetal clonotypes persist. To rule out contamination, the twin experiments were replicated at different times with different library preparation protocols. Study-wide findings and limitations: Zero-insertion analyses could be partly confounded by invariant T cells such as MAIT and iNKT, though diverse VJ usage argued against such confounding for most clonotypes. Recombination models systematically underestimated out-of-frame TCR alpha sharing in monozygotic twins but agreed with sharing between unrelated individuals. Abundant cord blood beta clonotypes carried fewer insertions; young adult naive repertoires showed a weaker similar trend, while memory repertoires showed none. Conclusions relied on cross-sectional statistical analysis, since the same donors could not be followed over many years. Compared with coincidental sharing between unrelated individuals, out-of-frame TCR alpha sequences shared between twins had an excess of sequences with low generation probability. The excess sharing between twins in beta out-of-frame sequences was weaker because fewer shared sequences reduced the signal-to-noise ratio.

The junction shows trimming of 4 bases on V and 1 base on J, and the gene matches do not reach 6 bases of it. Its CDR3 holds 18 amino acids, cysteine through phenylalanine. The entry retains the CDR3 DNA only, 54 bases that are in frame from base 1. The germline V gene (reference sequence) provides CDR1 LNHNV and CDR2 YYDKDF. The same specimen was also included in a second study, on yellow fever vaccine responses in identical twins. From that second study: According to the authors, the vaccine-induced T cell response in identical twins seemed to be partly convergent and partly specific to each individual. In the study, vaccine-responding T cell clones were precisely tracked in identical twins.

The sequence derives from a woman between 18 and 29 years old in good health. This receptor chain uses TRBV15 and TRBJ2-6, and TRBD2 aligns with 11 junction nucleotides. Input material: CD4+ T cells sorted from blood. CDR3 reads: CATSNPSGGSSGANVLTF. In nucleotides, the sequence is TGTGCCACCAGCAACCCTAGCGGGGGGTCTTCTGGGGCCAACGTCCTGACTTTC.